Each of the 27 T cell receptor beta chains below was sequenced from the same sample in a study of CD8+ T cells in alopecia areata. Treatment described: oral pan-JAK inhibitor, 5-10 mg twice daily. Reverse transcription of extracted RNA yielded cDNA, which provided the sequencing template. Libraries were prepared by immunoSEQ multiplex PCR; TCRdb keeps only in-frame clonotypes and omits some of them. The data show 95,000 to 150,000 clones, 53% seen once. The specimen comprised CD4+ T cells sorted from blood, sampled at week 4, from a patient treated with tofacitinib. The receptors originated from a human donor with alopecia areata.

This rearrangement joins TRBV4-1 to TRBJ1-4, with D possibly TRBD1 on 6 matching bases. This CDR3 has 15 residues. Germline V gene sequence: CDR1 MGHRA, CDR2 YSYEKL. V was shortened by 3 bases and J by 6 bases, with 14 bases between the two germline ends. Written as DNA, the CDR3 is TGCGCCAGCAGCCAGATCAGGGGCCCGGATGAAAAACTGTTTTTT. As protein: CASSQIRGPDEKLFF.

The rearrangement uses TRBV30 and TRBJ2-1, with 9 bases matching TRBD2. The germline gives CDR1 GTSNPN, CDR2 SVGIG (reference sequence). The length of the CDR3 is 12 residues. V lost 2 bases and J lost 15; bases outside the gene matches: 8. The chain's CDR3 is CAWSKSSGTVFF. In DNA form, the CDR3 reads TGTGCCTGGAGTAAGTCTAGCGGGACGGTGTTCTTC.

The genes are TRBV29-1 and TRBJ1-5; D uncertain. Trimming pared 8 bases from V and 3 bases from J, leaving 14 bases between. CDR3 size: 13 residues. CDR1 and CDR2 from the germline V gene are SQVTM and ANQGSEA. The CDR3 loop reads CSIGDGVNQPQHF. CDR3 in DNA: TGCAGCATTGGCGACGGAGTCAATCAGCCCCAGCATTTT. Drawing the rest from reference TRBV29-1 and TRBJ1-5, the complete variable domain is SAVISQKPSRDICQRGTSLTIQCQVDSQVTMMFWYRQQPGQSLTLIATANQGSEATYESGFVIDKFPISRPNLTFSTLTVSNMSPEDSSIYLCSIGDGVNQPQHFGDGTRLSIL.

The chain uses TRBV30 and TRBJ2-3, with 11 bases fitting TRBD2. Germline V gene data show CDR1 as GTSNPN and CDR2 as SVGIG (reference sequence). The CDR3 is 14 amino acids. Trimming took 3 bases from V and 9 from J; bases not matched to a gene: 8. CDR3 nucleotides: TGTGCCTGGAGAACTAGCGGGAGCTCCAGCACGCAGTATTTT. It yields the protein CAWRTSGSSSTQYF. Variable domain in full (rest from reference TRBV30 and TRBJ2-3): SQTIHQWPATLVQPVGSPLSLECTVEGTSNPNLYWYRQAAGRGLQLLFYSVGIGQISSEVPQNLSASRPQDRQFILSSKKLLLSDSGFYLCAWRTSGSSSTQYFGPGTRLTVL.

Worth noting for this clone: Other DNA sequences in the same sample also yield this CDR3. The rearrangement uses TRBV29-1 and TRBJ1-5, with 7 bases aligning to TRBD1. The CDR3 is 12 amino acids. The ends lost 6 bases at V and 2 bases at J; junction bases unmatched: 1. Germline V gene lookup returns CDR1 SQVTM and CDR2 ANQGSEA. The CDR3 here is CSVGQGNQPQHF. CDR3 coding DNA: TGCAGCGTCGGACAGGGCAATCAGCCCCAGCATTTT.

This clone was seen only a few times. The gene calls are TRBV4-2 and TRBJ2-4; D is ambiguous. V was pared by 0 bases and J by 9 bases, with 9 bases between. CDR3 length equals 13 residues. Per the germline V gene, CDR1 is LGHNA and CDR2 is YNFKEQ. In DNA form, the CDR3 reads TGTGCCAGCAGCCAAGACGAGCCGAGCATTCAGTACTTC. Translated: CASSQDEPSIQYF.

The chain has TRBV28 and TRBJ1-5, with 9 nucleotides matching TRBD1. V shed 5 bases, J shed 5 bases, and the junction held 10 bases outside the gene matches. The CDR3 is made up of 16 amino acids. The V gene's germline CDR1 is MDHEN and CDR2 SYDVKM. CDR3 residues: CASSLTPGQGYQPQHF. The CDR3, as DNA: TGTGCCAGCAGTCTAACACCGGGACAGGGTTATCAGCCCCAGCATTTT. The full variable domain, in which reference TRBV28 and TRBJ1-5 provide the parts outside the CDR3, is DVKVTQSSRYLVKRTGEKVFLECVQDMDHENMFWYRQDPGLGLRLIYFSYDVKMKEKGDIPEGYSVSREKKERFSLILESASTNQTSMYLCASSLTPGQGYQPQHFGDGTRLSIL.

CDR3 nucleotides: TGTGCCTGGAGTGTACACGATCAGCCCCAGCATTTT. Amino acid sequence: CAWSVHDQPQHF. This rearrangement joins TRBV30 to TRBJ1-5, with D uncertain. Per the germline V gene, CDR1 is GTSNPN and CDR2 is SVGIG (reference sequence). V lost 0 bases, J lost 5 bases, and 5 bases lay in between. This CDR3 comprises 12 residues.

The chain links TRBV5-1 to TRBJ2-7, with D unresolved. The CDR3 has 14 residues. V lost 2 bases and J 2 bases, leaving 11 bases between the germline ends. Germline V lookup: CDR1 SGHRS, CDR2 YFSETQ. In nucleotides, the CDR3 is TGCGCCAGCAGCTTAGGACGGTCCCCCTACGAGCAGTACTTC. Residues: CASSLGRSPYEQYF. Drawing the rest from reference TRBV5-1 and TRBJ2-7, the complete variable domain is KAGVTQTPRYLIKTRGQQVTLSCSPISGHRSVSWYQQTPGQGLQFLFEYFSETQRNKGNFPGRFSGRQFSNSRSEMNVSTLELGDSALYLCASSLGRSPYEQYFGPGTRLTVT.

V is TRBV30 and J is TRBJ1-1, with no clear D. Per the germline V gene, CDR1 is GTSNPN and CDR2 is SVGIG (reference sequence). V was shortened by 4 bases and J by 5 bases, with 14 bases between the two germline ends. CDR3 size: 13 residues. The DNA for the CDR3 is TGTGCCTGGATCAGGTCCTTAGGGACTGAAGCTTTCTTT. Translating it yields CAWIRSLGTEAFF.

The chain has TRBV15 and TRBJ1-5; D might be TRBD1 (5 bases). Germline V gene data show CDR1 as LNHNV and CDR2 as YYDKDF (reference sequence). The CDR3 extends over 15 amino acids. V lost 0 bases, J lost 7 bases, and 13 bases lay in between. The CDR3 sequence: CATSRDLTDWQPQHF. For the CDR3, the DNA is TGTGCCACCAGCAGAGATTTGACAGATTGGCAGCCCCAGCATTTT.

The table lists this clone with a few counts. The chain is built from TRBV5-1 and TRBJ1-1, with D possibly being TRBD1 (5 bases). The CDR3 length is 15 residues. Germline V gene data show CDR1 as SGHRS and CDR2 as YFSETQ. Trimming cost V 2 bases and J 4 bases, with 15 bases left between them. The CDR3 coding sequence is TGCGCCAGCAGCTTTAATGCAGGAAGGGGCACTGAAGCTTTCTTT. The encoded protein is CASSFNAGRGTEAFF.

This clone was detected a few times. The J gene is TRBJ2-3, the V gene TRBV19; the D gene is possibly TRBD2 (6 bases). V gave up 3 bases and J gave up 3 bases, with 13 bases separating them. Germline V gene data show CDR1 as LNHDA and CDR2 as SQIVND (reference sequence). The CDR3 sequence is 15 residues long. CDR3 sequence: CASSMRGPVTDTQYF. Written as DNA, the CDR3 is TGTGCCAGTAGTATGCGGGGCCCTGTTACAGATACGCAGTATTTT.

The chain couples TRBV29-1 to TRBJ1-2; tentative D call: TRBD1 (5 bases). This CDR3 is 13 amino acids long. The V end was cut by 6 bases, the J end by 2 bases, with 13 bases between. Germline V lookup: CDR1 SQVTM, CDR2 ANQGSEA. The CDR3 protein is CSVAPQGNYGYTF. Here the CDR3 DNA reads TGCAGCGTAGCTCCTCAGGGCAACTATGGCTACACCTTC.

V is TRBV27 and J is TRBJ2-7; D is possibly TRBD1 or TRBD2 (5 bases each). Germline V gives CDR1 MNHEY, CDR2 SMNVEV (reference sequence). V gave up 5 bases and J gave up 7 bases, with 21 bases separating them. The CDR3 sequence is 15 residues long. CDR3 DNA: TGTGCCAGCAGTCCTCCGGGACCGGCCCCTAGGGAGCAGTACTTC. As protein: CASSPPGPAPREQYF.

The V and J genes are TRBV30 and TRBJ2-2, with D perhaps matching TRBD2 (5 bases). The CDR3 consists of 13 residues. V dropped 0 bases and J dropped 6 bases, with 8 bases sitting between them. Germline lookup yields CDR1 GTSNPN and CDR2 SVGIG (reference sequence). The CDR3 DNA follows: TGTGCCTGGAGTGTCTGGACTGCCGGGGAGCTGTTTTTT. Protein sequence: CAWSVWTAGELFF.

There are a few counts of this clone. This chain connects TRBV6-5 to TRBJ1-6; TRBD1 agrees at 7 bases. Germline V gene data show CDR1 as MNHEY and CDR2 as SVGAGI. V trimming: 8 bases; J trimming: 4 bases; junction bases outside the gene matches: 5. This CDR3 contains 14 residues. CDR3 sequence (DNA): TGTGCCAGCGGGGCAGGGGGATATAATTCACCCCTCCACTTT. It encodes CASGAGGYNSPLHF.

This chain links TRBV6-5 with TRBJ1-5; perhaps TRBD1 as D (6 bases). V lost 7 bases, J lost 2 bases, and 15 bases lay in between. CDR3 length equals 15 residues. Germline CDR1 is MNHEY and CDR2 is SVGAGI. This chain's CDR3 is CASILGAGGNQPQHF. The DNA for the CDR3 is TGTGCCAGCATCCTTGGGGCAGGGGGCAATCAGCCCCAGCATTTT.

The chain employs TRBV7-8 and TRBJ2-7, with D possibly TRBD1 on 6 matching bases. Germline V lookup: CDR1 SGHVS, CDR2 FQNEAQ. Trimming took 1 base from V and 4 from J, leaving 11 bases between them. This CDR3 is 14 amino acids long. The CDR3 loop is CASSLEGGGYEQYF. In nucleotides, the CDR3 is TGTGCCAGCAGCTTAGAAGGGGGTGGGTACGAGCAGTACTTC.

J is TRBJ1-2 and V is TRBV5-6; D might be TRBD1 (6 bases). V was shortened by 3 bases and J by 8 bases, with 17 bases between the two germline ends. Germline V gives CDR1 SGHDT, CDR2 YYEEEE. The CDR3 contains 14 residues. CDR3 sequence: CASSYSGERWGYTF. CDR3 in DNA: TGTGCCAGCAGCTACTCAGGGGAACGGTGGGGCTACACCTTC.

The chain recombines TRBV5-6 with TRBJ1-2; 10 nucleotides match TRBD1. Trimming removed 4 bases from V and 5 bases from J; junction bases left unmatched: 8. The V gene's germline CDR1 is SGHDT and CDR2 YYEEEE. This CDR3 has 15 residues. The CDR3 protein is CASSLFGQGGYGYTF. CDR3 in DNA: TGTGCCAGCAGCCTGTTTGGACAGGGGGGGTATGGCTACACCTTC.

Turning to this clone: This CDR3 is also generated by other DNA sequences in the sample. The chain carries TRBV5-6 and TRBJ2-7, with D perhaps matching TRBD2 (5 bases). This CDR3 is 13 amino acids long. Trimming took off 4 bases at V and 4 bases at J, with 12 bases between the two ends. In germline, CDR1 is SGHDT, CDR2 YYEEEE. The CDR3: CASSAPPGYEQYF. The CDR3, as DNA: TGTGCCAGCAGCGCTCCTCCGGGGTACGAGCAGTACTTC.

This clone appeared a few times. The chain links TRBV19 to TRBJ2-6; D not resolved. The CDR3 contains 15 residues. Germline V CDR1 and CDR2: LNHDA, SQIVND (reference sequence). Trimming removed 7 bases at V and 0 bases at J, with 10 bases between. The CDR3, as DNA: TGTGCCAGTACGCTGGGCCTCTCTGGGGCCAACGTCCTGACTTTC. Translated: CASTLGLSGANVLTF.

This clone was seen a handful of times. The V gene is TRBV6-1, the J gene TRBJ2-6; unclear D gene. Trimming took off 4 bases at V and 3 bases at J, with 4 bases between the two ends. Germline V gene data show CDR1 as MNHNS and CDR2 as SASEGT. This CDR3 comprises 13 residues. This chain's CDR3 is CASSVDGANVLTF. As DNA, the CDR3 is TGTGCCAGCAGTGTTGATGGGGCCAACGTCCTGACTTTC.

Here the CDR3 reads CASRATSHSTDTQYF. The CDR3 nucleotides read TGCGCCAGCAGAGCGACTAGCCATAGCACAGATACGCAGTATTTT. The chain joins TRBV5-1 to TRBJ2-3; 7 bases agree with TRBD2. Unmatched junction bases numbered 6, after V lost 5 bases and J lost 0 bases. CDR3 size: 15 residues. Germline V CDR1 and CDR2: SGHRS, YFSETQ.

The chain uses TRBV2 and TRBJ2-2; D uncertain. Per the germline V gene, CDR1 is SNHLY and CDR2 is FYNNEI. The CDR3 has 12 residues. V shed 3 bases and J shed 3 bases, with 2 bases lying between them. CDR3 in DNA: TGTGCCAGCAGTGACTACACCGGGGAGCTGTTTTTT. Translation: CASSDYTGELFF. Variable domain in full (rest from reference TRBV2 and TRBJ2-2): EPEVTQTPSHQVTQMGQEVILRCVPISNHLYFYWYRQILGQKVEFLVSFYNNEISEKSEIFDDQFSVERPDGSNFTLKIRSTKLEDSAMYFCASSDYTGELFFGEGSRLTVL.

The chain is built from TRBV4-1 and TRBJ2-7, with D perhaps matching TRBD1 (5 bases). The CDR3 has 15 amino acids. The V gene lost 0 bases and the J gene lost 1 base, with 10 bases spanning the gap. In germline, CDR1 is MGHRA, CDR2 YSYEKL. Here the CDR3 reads CASSQDRQLSYEQYF. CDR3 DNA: TGCGCCAGCAGCCAAGACAGACAGCTATCCTACGAGCAGTACTTC.